One T cell receptor (beta chain) is described in this entry. This CDR3 region has 15 residues. Germline CDR1 and CDR2: SGHAT and FQNNGV. The ends lost 1 base at V and 7 bases at J; junction bases unmatched: 2. The sample originates from a study of blood T cell repertoires in COVID-19. Study summary: The United States, Italy and Spain were the sources of the acute and convalescent COVID-19 samples. T cells, B-cell-depleted T cells, or PBMCs supplied cDNA or gDNA.

Authors' analysis steps: Amplifying reference gene primers gave estimates of nucleated cell counts. Clones were read by immunoSEQ multiplex PCR, and TCRdb kept only the in-frame ones, dropping some. V, J and clone size reflect that table, while D and trimming were determined from the DNA. The sample consists of 180,000 or so clones, just under 85% of them appearing once. The origin of this receptor is a human donor with acute or convalescent COVID-19. The donor label of this sample is uncertain. The chain carries TRBV11-2 and TRBJ1-6; 9 bases agree with TRBD1. The specimen sequenced was peripheral blood. For the CDR3, the DNA is TGTGCCAGCAGCTTAGCTGGGACAGGGAATTCACCCCTCCACTTT. The encoded protein is CASSLAGTGNSPLHF.